The 9 T cell receptor beta chains below come from one sample, sequenced in a study of blood T cell repertoires in COVID-19. Data came from immunoSEQ multiplex PCR; TCRdb stores just in-frame clones and leaves some out. The sample lists approximately 100,000 clones, 65% to 85% occurring once. Material: peripheral blood. Source of these receptors: a man between 60 and 75 years old with acute or convalescent COVID-19.

This clone was counted between two and nine times. The V and J genes are TRBV24-1 and TRBJ2-7; tentative D call: TRBD2 (5 bases). V dropped 2 bases and J dropped 5 bases, with 15 bases sitting between them. The CDR3 runs 15 residues. Germline V lookup: CDR1 KGHDR, CDR2 SFDVKD. The chain's CDR3 is CATSDWAKGADEQYF. CDR3 nucleotides: TGTGCCACCAGTGATTGGGCCAAGGGAGCCGACGAGCAGTACTTC.

The CDR3 sequence: CASSKAFMSIRLDTQYF. The CDR3 DNA reads as TGTGCCAGCAGCAAAGCTTTTATGTCTATAAGACTGGATACGCAGTATTTT. The V and J genes are TRBV21-1 and TRBJ2-3; the DNA was not used to check the table's D call, TRBD2. TRBV21-1 represents a pseudogene. This CDR3 comprises 17 residues.

The rearrangement uses TRBV11-2 and TRBJ2-5; the D gene is possibly TRBD2 (6 bases). Trimming took off 4 bases at V and 1 base at J, with 13 bases between the two ends. The CDR3 is 15 residues long. CDR1 SGHAT and CDR2 FQNNGV come from the germline V gene. The CDR3 region has the DNA TGTGCCAGCAGCTCGACGCGGGGTTTCCAAGAGACCCAGTACTTC. Translation: CASSSTRGFQETQYF. Variable domain in full (rest from reference TRBV11-2 and TRBJ2-5): EAGVAQSPRYKIIEKRQSVAFWCNPISGHATLYWYQQILGQGPKLLIQFQNNGVVDDSQLPKDRFSAERLKGVDSTLKIQPAKLEDSAVYLCASSSTRGFQETQYFGPGTRLLVL.

This chain uses TRBV18 with TRBJ1-1; 7 nucleotides agree with TRBD1. The junction had 8 bases not matched to a gene; V was cut back by 3 bases and J by 4 bases. Germline-derived CDR1 and CDR2 are KGHSH and LQKENI. The CDR3 sequence is 15 residues long. The CDR3 DNA is TGTGCCAGCTCACCGGCCGGGACAGTTGGCACTGAAGCTTTCTTT. It codes for CASSPAGTVGTEAFF.

This chain links TRBV28 with TRBJ1-1; the match to TRBD1 covers 8 bases. Germline CDR1 is MDHEN and CDR2 is SYDVKM. J lost 4 bases, V lost 2 bases, and 3 bases had no gene match. The CDR3 consists of 14 residues. CDR3 protein: CASSLQGAGTEAFF. Written as DNA, the CDR3 is TGTGCCAGCAGTTTACAGGGGGCGGGCACTGAAGCTTTCTTT.

This clone was seen at least ten times. The J gene is TRBJ2-1, the V gene TRBV7-9; 9 bases line up with TRBD2. The junction had 7 bases not matched to a gene; V was cut back by 3 bases and J by 7 bases. The V gene's germline CDR1 is SEHNR and CDR2 FQNEAQ (reference sequence). The CDR3 runs to 15 residues. CDR3: CASSLRAGGSNEQFF. DNA for the CDR3: TGTGCCAGCAGCTTGAGAGCGGGAGGAAGTAATGAGCAGTTCTTC.

V is TRBV10-2 and J is TRBJ2-2, with D perhaps TRBD2 (6 bases). The V end lost 1 base, the J end lost 6 bases, and 6 bases lay between the germline ends. The germline CDR1 and CDR2 sequences are WSHSY and SAAADI. The CDR3 sequence is 13 residues long. The CDR3 is CASSEWGAGELFF. The CDR3 nucleotides read TGCGCCAGCAGTGAGTGGGGGGCCGGGGAGCTGTTTTTT.

The rearrangement joins TRBV5-4 to TRBJ2-3, with D unclear. Deletions cut 1 base from V and 0 bases from J, with 9 bases between. CDR3 length equals 15 residues. Germline loops: CDR1 SGHNT, CDR2 YYREEE (reference sequence). The CDR3 is CASSLWPASTDTQYF. CDR3 nucleotides: TGTGCCAGCAGCTTGTGGCCAGCGAGCACAGATACGCAGTATTTT.

The V call is TRBV9, the J call TRBJ2-7; D might be TRBD1 (5 bases). The CDR3 consists of 15 residues. V lost 0 bases, J lost 3 bases, and 13 bases lay in between. Looked up from germline, CDR1 is SGDLS and CDR2 is YYNGEE. DNA of the CDR3: TGTGCCAGCAGCGTAGGGGCAGGGCAGGGCTACGAGCAGTACTTC. This codes for CASSVGAGQGYEQYF.